These 4 T cell receptor beta chains were sequenced from one sample in a study of blood T cells in healthy people across ages. A second roughly 7 to 11 cycle PCR used barcoded and J-beta primers. Using its own MiXCR run on the 5' RACE reads, TCRdb lists one record per CDR3 protein. Of roughly 1.9 million distinct CDR3 sequences in the sample, roughly two fifths were seen once. The sequencing sample was made of blood. The source of these receptors is a human donor in good health.

The chain uses TRBV6-5 and TRBJ2-3, with 12 bases aligning to TRBD2. The CDR3 has 18 amino acids. Losses at the gene ends were 0 bases for V and 3 bases for J; bases not matched to a gene: 7. The germline CDR1 and CDR2 sequences are MNHEY and SVGAGI. The DNA of the CDR3 is TGTGCCAGCAGTTACTCCGCTAGCGGGGGGGTTTCGACAGATACGCAGTATTTT. Its protein product is CASSYSASGGVSTDTQYF.

This clonotype has only a few counts. This chain connects TRBV7-2 to TRBJ2-5; 8 bases align to TRBD2. Germline V lookup: CDR1 SGHTA, CDR2 FQGNSA. The length of the CDR3 is 16 residues. With V trimmed by 3 bases and J by 5 bases, 11 bases remained unmatched. The CDR3 here is CASSFRLASLRETQYF. CDR3 nucleotide sequence: TGTGCCAGCAGCTTCCGACTAGCGTCTCTTAGGGAGACCCAGTACTTC.

This chain uses TRBV11-1 with TRBJ2-2, with 8 bases that match TRBD1. Looked up from germline, CDR1 is SGHAT and CDR2 is FQDESV (reference sequence). This CDR3 comprises 15 residues. With V trimmed by 1 base and J by 6 bases, 4 bases remained unmatched. Here the CDR3 reads CASSLEVTGAGELFF. As DNA, the CDR3 is TGTGCCAGCAGCTTAGAGGTGACAGGGGCCGGGGAGCTGTTTTTT.

This clonotype was seen a few times. The V and J genes are TRBV6-5 and TRBJ1-2, with D possibly being TRBD1 (5 bases). The CDR3 sequence is 19 residues long. Per germline, CDR1 MNHEY and CDR2 SVGAGI. Deletions cut 2 bases from V and 5 bases from J, with 27 bases between. Here the CDR3 reads CASSYGSGGGSPSDYGYTF. CDR3 nucleotides: TGTGCCAGCAGTTACGGGTCCGGGGGTGGTTCCCCGTCCGATTATGGCTACACCTTC.